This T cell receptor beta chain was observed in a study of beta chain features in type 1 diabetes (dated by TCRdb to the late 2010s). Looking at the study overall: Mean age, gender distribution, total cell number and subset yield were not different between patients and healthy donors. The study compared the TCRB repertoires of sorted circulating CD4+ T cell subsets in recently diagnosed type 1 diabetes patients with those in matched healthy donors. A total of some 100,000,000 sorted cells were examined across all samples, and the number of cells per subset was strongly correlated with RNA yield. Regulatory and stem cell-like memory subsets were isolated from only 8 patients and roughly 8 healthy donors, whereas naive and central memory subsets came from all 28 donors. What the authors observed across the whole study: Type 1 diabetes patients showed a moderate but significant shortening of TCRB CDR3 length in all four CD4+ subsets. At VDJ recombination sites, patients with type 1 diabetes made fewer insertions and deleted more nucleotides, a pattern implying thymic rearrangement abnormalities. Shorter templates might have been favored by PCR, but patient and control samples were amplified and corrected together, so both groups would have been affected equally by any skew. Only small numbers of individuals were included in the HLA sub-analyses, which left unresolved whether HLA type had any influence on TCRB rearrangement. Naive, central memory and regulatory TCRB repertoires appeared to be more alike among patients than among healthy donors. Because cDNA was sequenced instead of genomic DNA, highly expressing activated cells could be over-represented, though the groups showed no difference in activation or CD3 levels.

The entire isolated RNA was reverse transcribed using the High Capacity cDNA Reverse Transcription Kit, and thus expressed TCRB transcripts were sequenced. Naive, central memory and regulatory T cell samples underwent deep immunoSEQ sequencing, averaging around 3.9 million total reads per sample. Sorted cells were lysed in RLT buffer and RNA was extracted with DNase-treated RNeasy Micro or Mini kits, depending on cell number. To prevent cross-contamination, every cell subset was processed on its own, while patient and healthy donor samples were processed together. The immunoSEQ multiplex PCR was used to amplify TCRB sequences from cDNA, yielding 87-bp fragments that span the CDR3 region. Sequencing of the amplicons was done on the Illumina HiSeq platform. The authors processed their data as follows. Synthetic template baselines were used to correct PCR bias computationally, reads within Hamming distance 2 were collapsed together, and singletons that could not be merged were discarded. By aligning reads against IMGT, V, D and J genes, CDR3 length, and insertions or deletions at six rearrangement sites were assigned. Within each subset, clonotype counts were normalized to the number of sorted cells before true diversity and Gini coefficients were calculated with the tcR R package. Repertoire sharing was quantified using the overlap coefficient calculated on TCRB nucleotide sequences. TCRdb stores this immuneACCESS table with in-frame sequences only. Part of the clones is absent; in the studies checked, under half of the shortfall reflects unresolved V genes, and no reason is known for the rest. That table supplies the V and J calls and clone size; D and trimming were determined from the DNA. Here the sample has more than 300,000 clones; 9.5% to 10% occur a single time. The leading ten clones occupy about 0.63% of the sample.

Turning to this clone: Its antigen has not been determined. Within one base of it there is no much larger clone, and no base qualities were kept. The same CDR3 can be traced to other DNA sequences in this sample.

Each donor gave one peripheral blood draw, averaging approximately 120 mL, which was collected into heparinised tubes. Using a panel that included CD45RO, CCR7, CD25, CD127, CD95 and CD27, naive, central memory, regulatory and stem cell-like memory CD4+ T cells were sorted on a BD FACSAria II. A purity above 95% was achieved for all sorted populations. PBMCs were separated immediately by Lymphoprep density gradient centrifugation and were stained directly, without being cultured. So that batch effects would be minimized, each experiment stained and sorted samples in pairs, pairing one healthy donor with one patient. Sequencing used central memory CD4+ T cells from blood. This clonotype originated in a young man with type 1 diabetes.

The DNA sequence follows: TGTGCCAGCTCACCTGGACAGGGGAACACTGAAGCTTTCTTT. Its amino acids are CASSPGQGNTEAFF. The receptor chain draws on TRBV18 and TRBJ1-1; TRBD1 lines up with 8 middle nucleotides. The CDR3 runs 14 amino acids, cysteine and phenylalanine included. The kept DNA is CDR3 alone, 42 bases in frame from the first base. From a lookup of the germline V gene, CDR1 and CDR2 are KGHSH and LQKENI. Trimming removed 3 bases from V and 1 base from J; the gene matches leave 1 base unexplained.